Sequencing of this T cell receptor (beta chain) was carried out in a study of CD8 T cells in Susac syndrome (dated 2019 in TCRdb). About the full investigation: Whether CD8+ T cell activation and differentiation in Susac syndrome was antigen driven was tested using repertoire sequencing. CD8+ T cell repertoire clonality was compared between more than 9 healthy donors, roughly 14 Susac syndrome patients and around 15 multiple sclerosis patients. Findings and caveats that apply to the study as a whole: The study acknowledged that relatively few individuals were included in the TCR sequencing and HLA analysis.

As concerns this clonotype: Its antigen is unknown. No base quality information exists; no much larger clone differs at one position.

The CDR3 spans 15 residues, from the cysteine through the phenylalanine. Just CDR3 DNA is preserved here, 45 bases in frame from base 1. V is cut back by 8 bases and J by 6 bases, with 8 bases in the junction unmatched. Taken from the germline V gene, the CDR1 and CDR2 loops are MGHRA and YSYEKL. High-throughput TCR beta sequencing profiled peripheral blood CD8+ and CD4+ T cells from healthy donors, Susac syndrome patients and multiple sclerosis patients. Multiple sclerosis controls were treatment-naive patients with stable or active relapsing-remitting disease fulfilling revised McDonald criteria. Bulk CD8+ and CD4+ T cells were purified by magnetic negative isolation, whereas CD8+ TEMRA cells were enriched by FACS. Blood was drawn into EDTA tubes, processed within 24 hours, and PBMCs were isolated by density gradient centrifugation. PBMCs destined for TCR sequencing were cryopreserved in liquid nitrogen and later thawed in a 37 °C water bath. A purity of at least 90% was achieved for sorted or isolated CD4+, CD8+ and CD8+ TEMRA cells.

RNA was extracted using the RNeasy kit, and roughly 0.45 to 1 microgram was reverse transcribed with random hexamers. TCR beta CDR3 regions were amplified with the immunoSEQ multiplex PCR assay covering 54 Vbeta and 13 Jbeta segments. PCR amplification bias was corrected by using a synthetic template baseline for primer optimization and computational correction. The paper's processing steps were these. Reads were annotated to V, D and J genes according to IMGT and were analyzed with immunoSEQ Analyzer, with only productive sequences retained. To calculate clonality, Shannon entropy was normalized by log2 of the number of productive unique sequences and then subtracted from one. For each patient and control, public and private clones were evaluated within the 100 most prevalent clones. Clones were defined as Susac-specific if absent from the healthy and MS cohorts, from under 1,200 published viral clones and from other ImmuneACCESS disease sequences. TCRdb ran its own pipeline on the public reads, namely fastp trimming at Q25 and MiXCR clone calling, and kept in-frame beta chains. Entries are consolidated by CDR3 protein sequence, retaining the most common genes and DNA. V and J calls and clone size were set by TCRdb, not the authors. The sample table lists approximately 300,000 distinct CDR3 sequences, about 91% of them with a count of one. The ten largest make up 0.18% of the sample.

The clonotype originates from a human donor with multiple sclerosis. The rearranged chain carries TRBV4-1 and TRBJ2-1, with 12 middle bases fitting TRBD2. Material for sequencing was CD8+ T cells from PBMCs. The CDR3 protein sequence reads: CASAPSGGAPNEQFF. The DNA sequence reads TGCGCCAGCGCTCCTAGCGGGGGGGCCCCCAATGAGCAGTTCTTC.